This T cell receptor beta chain is drawn from a study of shared clonotypes between healthy human individuals. The germline CDR1 and CDR2 sequences are SGHRS and YFSETQ. The CDR3 covers 16 residues. Trimming removed 3 bases from V and 4 bases from J; junction bases left unmatched: 11. CD8 cells classed as naive were CD45RO-negative and positively selected for CCR7, excluding terminally differentiated effector memory CD45RA+ cells. Donors comprised healthy HIV-negative adults lacking recent acute infections or vaccinations. The table came from immunoSEQ multiplex PCR; TCRdb's copy has only in-frame clones and leaves some out. Among over 2 million clones, about 95% were seen once, and the ten largest hold about 1.1%. Whole-study results and caveats: Generation probabilities were higher for clonotypes shared across all four sorted-subset donors than for unshared ones. Generally, naive subsets (rather than memory subsets) showed larger estimated richness. Naive CD4 clonotypes overlapped across a handful of donors at roughly 5%.

Of note for this clone: Its antigen is still unknown.

The chain combines TRBV5-1 with TRBJ1-1, with 8 bases matching TRBD1. The TCR was taken from a man aged 18 to 35 in good health. The sample consisted of naive CD8+ T cells sorted from blood. The CDR3 DNA is TGCGCCAGCAGCTACCGGACAGGGACGGAGGCCACTGAAGCTTTCTTT. It codes for CASSYRTGTEATEAFF.